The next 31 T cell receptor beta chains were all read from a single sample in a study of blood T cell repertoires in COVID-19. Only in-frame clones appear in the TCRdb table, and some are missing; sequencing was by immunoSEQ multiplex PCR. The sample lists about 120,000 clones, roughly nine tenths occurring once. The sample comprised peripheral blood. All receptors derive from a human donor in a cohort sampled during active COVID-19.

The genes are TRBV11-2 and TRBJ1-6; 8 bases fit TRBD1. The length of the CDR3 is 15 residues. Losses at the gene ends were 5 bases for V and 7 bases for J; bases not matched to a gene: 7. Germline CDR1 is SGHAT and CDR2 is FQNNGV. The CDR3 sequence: CASSPRTGMNSPLHF. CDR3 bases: TGTGCCAGCAGCCCCCGGACAGGGATGAATTCACCCCTCCACTTT. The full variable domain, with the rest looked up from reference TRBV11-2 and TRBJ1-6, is EAGVAQSPRYKIIEKRQSVAFWCNPISGHATLYWYQQILGQGPKLLIQFQNNGVVDDSQLPKDRFSAERLKGVDSTLKIQPAKLEDSAVYLCASSPRTGMNSPLHFGNGTRLTVT.

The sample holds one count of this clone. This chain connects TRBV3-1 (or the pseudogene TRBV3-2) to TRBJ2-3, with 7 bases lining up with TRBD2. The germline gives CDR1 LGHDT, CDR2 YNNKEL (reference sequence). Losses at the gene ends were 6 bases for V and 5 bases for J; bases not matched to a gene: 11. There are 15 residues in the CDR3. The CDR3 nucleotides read TGTGCCAGCAGACCAACCGCGGGAGCAGGAGATACGCAGTATTTT. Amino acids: CASRPTAGAGDTQYF.

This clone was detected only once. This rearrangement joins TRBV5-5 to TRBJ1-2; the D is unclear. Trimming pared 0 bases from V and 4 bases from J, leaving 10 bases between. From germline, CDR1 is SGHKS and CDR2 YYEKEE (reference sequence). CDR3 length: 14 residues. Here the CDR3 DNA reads TGTGCCAGCAGCTTGGTGGAGGGCCCCTATGGCTACACCTTC. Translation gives CASSLVEGPYGYTF.

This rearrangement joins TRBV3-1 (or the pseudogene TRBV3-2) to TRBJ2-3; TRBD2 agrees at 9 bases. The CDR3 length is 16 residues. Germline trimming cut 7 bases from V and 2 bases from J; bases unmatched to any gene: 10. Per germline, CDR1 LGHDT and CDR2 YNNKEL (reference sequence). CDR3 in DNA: TGTGCCAGCACCTCAAGGAGCGGGAGGTCCACAGATACGCAGTATTTT. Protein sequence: CASTSRSGRSTDTQYF.

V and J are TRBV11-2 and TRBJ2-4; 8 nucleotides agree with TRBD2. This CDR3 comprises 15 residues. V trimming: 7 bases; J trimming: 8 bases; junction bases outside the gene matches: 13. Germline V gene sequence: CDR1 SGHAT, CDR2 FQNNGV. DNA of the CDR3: TGTGCCAGCACTTCCTTGGGCGGGAGGCAGGACATTCAGTACTTC. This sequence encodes CASTSLGGRQDIQYF.

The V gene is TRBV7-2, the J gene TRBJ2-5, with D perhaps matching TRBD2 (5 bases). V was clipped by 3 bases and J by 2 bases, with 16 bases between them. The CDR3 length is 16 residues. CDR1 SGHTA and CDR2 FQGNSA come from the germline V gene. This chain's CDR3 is CASSFRPMGEQETQYF. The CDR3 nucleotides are TGTGCCAGCAGCTTCCGACCGATGGGAGAACAAGAGACCCAGTACTTC.

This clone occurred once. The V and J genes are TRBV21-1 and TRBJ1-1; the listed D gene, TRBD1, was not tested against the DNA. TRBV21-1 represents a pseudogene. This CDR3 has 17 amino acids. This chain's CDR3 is CASSNGQAGGVNTEAFF. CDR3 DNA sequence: TGTGCCAGCAGCAATGGTCAGGCAGGGGGCGTGAACACTGAAGCTTTCTTT.

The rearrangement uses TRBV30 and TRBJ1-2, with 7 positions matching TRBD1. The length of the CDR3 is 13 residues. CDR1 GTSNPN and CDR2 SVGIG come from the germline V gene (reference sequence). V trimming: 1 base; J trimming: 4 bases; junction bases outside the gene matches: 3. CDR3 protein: CAWSAGTAYGYTF. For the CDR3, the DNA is TGTGCCTGGAGTGCCGGGACAGCCTATGGCTACACCTTC.

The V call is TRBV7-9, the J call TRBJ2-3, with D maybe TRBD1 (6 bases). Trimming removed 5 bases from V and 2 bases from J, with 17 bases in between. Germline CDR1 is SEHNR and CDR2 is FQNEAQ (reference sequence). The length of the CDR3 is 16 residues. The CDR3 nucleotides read TGTGCCAGCAGCGCACTATGGGACACTTACACAGATACGCAGTATTTT. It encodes CASSALWDTYTDTQYF.

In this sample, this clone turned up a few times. In DNA, the CDR3 is TGTGCCAGCAGCTTACAGGGGGCGGGAAACACCATATATTTT. Its translation: CASSLQGAGNTIYF. V and J are TRBV7-2 and TRBJ1-3; 8 positions agree with TRBD1. V was clipped by 2 bases and J by 4 bases; unmatched bases: 1. Germline CDR1 reads SGHTA; CDR2 reads FQGNSA. The CDR3 consists of 14 residues.

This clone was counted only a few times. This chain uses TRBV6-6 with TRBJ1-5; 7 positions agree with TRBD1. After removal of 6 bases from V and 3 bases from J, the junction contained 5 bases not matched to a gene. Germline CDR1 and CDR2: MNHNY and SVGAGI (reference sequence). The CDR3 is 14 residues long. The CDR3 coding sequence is TGTGCCAGCAGCCGACAGGGCCTCAATCAGCCCCAGCATTTT. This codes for CASSRQGLNQPQHF.

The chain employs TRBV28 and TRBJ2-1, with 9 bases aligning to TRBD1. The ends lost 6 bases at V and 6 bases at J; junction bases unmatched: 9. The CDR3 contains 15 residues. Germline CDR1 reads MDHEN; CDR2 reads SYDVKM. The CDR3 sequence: CASSPGQGIINEQFF. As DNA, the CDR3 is TGTGCCAGCAGCCCGGGACAGGGAATTATCAATGAGCAGTTCTTC. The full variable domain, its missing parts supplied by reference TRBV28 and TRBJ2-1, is DVKVTQSSRYLVKRTGEKVFLECVQDMDHENMFWYRQDPGLGLRLIYFSYDVKMKEKGDIPEGYSVSREKKERFSLILESASTNQTSMYLCASSPGQGIINEQFFGPGTRLTVL.

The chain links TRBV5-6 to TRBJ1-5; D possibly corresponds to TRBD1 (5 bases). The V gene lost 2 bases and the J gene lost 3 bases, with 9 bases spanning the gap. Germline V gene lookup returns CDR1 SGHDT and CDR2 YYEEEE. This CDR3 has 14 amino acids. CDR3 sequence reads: CASSFRQTNQPQHF. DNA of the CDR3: TGTGCCAGCAGCTTCCGACAGACCAATCAGCCCCAGCATTTT.

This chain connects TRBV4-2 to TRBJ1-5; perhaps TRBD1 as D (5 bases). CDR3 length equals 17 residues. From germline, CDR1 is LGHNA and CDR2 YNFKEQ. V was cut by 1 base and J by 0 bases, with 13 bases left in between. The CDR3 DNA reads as TGTGCCAGCAGCCAAGGGACGGGGGGTTCTAGCAATCAGCCCCAGCATTTT. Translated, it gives CASSQGTGGSSNQPQHF.

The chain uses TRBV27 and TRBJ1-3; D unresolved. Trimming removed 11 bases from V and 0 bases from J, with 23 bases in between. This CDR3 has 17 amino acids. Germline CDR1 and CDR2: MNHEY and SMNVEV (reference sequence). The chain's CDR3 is CAASGQISFTSGNTIYF. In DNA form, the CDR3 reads TGTGCCGCCAGTGGGCAGATCTCTTTTACCTCTGGAAACACCATATATTTT.

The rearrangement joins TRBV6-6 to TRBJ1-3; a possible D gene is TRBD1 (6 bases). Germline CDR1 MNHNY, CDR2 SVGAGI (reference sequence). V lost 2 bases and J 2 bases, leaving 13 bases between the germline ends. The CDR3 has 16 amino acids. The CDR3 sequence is CASSYLGGSAGNTIYF. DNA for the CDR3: TGTGCCAGCAGTTACCTAGGGGGAAGCGCTGGAAACACCATATATTTT.

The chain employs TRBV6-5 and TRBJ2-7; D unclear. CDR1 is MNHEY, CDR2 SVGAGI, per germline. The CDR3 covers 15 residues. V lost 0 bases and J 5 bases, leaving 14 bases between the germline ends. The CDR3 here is CASSYSGPEADEQYF. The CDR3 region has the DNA TGTGCCAGCAGTTACTCTGGCCCCGAGGCGGACGAGCAGTACTTC.

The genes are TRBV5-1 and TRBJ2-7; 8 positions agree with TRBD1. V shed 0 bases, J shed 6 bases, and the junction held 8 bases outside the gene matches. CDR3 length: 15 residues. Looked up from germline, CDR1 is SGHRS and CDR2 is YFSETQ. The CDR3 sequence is CASSLAGGEIGEQYF. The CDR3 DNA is TGCGCCAGCAGCTTGGCAGGGGGCGAGATAGGCGAGCAGTACTTC.

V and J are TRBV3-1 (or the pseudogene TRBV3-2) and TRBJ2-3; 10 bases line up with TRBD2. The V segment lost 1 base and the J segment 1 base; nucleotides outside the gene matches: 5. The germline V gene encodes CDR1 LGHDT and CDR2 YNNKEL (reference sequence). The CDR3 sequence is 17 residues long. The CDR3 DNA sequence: TGTGCCAGCAGCCAAGGAGCGGGAGGGCCCGGCACAGATACGCAGTATTTT. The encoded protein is CASSQGAGGPGTDTQYF.

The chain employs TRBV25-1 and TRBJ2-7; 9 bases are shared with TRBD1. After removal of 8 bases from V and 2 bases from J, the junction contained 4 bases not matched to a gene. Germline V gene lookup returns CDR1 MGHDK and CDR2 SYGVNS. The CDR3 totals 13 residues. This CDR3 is CASGGQGTYEQYF. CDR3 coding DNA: TGTGCCAGCGGTGGACAGGGGACCTACGAGCAGTACTTC.

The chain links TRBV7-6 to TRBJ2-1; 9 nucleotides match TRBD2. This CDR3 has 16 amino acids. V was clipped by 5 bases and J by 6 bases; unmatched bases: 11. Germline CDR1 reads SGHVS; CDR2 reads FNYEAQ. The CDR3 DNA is TGTGCCAGCAGCCCGGGGACTAGCAGAATTGCCAATGAGCAGTTCTTC. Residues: CASSPGTSRIANEQFF.

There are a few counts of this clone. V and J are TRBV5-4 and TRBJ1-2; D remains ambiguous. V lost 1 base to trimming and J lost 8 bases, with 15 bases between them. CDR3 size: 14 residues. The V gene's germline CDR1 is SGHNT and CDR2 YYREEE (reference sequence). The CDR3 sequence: CASSLPMTTGGYTF. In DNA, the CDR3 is TGTGCCAGCAGCTTGCCCATGACGACGGGAGGCTACACCTTC.

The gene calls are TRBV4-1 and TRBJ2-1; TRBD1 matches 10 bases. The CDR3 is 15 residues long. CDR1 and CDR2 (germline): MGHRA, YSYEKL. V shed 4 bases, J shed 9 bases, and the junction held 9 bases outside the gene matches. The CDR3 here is CASSPRQGAQGEQFF. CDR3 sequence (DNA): TGCGCCAGCAGCCCCCGACAGGGGGCGCAGGGTGAGCAGTTCTTC.

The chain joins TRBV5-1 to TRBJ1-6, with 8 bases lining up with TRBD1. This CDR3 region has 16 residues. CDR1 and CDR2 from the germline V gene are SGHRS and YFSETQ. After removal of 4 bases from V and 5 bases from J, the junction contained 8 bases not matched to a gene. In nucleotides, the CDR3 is TGCGCCAGCAGCCGGCAGACAGGGGTAAATAATTCACCCCTCCACTTT. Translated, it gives CASSRQTGVNNSPLHF.

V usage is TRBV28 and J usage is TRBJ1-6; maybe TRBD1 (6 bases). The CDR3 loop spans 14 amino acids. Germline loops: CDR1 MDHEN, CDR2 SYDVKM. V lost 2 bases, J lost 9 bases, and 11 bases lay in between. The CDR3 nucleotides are TGTGCCAGCAGTTTAAACAGGGCTCGTTCACCCCTCCACTTT. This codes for CASSLNRARSPLHF.

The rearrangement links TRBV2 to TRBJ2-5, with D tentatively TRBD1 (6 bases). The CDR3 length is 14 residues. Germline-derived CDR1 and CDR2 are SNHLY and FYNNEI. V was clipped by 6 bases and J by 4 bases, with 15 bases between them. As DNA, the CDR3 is TGTGCCAGCAGCCTGACAGGTCTCCCAGAGACCCAGTACTTC. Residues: CASSLTGLPETQYF.

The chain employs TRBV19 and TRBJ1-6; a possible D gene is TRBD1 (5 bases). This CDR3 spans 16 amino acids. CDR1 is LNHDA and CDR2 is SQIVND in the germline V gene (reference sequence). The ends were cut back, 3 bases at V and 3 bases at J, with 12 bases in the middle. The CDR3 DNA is TGTGCCAGTAGTATCGACGGACAAATCTATAATTCACCCCTCCACTTT. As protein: CASSIDGQIYNSPLHF.

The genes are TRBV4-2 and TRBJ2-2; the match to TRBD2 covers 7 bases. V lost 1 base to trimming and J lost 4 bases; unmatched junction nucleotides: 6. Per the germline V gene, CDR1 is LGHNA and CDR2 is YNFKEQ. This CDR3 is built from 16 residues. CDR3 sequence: CASSQGAGGGTGELFF. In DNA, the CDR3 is TGTGCCAGCAGCCAAGGGGCTGGCGGGGGCACCGGGGAGCTGTTTTTT.

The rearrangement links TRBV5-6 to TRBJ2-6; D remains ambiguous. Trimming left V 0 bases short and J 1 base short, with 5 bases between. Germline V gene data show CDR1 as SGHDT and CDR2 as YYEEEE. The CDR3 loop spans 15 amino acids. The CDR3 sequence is CASSLEESGANVLTF. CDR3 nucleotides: TGTGCCAGCAGCTTGGAGGAGTCTGGGGCCAACGTCCTGACTTTC.

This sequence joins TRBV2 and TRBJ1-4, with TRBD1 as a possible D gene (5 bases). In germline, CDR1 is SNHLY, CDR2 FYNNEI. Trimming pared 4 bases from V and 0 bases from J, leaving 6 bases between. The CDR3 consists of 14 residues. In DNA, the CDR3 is TGTGCCAGCAGTGGACAGCCAACTAATGAAAAACTGTTTTTT. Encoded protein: CASSGQPTNEKLFF.

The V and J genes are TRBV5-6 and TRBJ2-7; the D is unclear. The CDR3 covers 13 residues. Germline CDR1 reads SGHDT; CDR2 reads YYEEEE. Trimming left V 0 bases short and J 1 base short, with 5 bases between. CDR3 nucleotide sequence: TGTGCCAGCAGCTTGGCAGGTTCCTACGAGCAGTACTTC. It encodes CASSLAGSYEQYF.